The entry below describes one T cell receptor beta chain. The antigen remains unidentified. These data come from a study of cytomegalovirus exposure and HLA in healthy donors. Study context: Previous work identified roughly 120 million unique TCR beta sequences from 200 million or so T cells. There were approximately 80 million unique TCRs (from HLA-typed donors) in an early data release.

Study-level points and caveats: Researchers catalogued approximately 170 TCR beta chains as cytomegalovirus-associated. Cytomegalovirus status, reportedly, was diagnosed with high specificity and sensitivity by the classifier.

Germline values: CDR1 SEHNR, CDR2 FQNEAQ (reference sequence). Germline trimming cut 1 base from V and 14 bases from J; bases unmatched to any gene: 11. The CDR3 runs 14 residues. It was with 60 Vbeta and 13 Jbeta primers that the PCR ran. The data were produced by immunoSEQ multiplex PCR, yet TCRdb's version contains in-frame clones alone and is incomplete. Of 130,000 to 150,000 clones in the sample, roughly 80% were seen once. The chain combines TRBV7-9 with TRBJ2-1, with 7 positions matching TRBD1. Sequencing used PBMCs. This TCR derives from a woman under 40 in good health and CMV-seronegative. This CDR3 is CASSLDWGDRVKFF. The CDR3, as DNA: TGTGCCAGCAGCTTAGATTGGGGAGACAGGGTAAAGTTCTTC.